The 25 T cell receptor beta chains below all came from one sample that was sequenced in a study of glioma-infiltrating T cells after dendritic cell vaccination. Generated by immunoSEQ multiplex PCR, the TCRdb table keeps only in-frame clones and is missing some. The table has just under 100,000 clones, around 80% seen once. The time point was: after dendritic cell vaccination, including at tumor progression/relapse. Source: blood, taken after dendritic cell vaccination. All receptors come from a human donor with glioblastoma.

The chain joins TRBV6-4 to TRBJ1-1; D possibly corresponds to TRBD1 (6 bases). Germline V CDR1 and CDR2: MRHNA, SNTAGT. The ends were cut back, 6 bases at V and 4 bases at J, with 6 bases in the middle. This CDR3 region has 11 residues. CDR3 sequence reads: CASRQGTEAFF. Here the CDR3 DNA reads TGTGCCAGCAGACAGGGCACTGAAGCTTTCTTT.

V gene TRBV7-9 combines with J gene TRBJ1-2, with a tentative D call TRBD1 (5 bases). V lost 1 base to trimming and J lost 6 bases, with 12 bases between them. CDR1 and CDR2 (germline): SEHNR, FQNEAQ (reference sequence). This CDR3 has 14 residues. In DNA form, the CDR3 reads TGTGCCAGCAGCTTAGATCTAGGGGCGGATGGCTACACCTTC. Translated, it gives CASSLDLGADGYTF.

A single count supports this clone. V gene TRBV28 combines with J gene TRBJ2-7; 7 bases match TRBD2. The CDR3 is 14 amino acids. The ends lost 6 bases at V and 4 bases at J; junction bases unmatched: 9. CDR1 is MDHEN and CDR2 is SYDVKM in the germline V gene. The CDR3 here is CASSPTSEGYEQYF. CDR3 DNA sequence: TGTGCCAGCAGCCCAACTAGCGAGGGGTACGAGCAGTACTTC.

The V gene is TRBV6-6, the J gene TRBJ1-5; no clear D. The CDR3 covers 13 residues. V was clipped by 5 bases and J by 8 bases, with 13 bases between them. Germline CDR1 MNHNY, CDR2 SVGAGI (reference sequence). The CDR3 loop is CASSQFSEEPQHF. The CDR3 DNA follows: TGTGCCAGCAGTCAGTTTTCGGAGGAGCCCCAGCATTTT.

This sequence joins TRBV28 and TRBJ2-7, with TRBD1 matching 9 bases. The J segment lost 3 bases and the V segment lost 4 bases, leaving 4 bases of the junction unmatched. Per the germline V gene, CDR1 is MDHEN and CDR2 is SYDVKM. The CDR3 has 14 amino acids. CDR3: CASSSPGQGYEQYF. The CDR3 DNA is TGTGCCAGCAGTTCCCCGGGACAGGGCTACGAGCAGTACTTC.

This clone occurred a few times. The chain uses TRBV7-3 and TRBJ2-7, with a possible D match to TRBD2 (7 bases). Germline CDR1 and CDR2: SGHTA and FQGTGA. This CDR3 is built from 14 residues. V lost 5 bases to trimming and J lost 7 bases, with 18 bases between them. The CDR3 nucleotides read TGTGCCAGCAGCCATACGGGGGGCCTGGGGGAGCAGTACTTC. The encoded protein is CASSHTGGLGEQYF.

The chain uses TRBV2 and TRBJ1-1; a weak D match, TRBD1 (5 bases). CDR1 SNHLY and CDR2 FYNNEI come from the germline V gene. Trimming shortened V by 8 bases and J by 7 bases, and 20 bases separated the two germline ends. CDR3 length: 14 amino acids. The CDR3, as DNA: TGTGCCAGCCTCTTTCAGGACACCTTTGGTGAAGCTTTCTTT. This sequence encodes CASLFQDTFGEAFF.

The chain links TRBV5-1 to TRBJ1-1; TRBD1 might be the D (5 bases). The germline V gene encodes CDR1 SGHRS and CDR2 YFSETQ. Trimming took off 2 bases at V and 1 base at J, with 9 bases between the two ends. The CDR3 has 14 amino acids. CDR3 coding DNA: TGCGCCAGCAGCTTCCACACAGGGAACACTGAAGCTTTCTTT. This encodes CASSFHTGNTEAFF.

This clone was seen a handful of times. The CDR3, as DNA: TGCGCCAGCAGCTTGGATCGACAGGGGGCTTTTTACGAGCAGTACTTC. This encodes CASSLDRQGAFYEQYF. V gene TRBV5-1 combines with J gene TRBJ2-7; TRBD1 aligns across 10 bases. Trimming removed 0 bases from V and 4 bases from J; junction bases left unmatched: 7. Per the germline V gene, CDR1 is SGHRS and CDR2 is YFSETQ. The CDR3 runs to 16 residues.

The V and J genes are TRBV10-2 and TRBJ2-7; no clear D gene. The V gene lost 4 bases and the J gene lost 2 bases, with 6 bases spanning the gap. Looked up from germline, CDR1 is WSHSY and CDR2 is SAAADI. The length of the CDR3 is 12 residues. CDR3: CASSVLAYEQYF. The CDR3 DNA is TGCGCCAGCAGTGTACTGGCCTACGAGCAGTACTTC.

The chain uses TRBV6-5 and TRBJ2-1, with a tentative D call TRBD1 (5 bases). Trimming stripped 2 bases from V and 1 base from J, with 9 bases between. Germline V gene lookup returns CDR1 MNHEY and CDR2 SVGAGI. CDR3 size: 15 residues. This chain's CDR3 is CASSYGSGSYNEQFF. The CDR3 coding sequence is TGTGCCAGCAGTTACGGGTCAGGGTCCTACAATGAGCAGTTCTTC.

The chain joins TRBV6-6 to TRBJ2-3; a possible D gene is TRBD2 (6 bases). CDR3 length: 14 residues. Deletions cut 7 bases from V and 0 bases from J, with 11 bases between. CDR1 and CDR2 (germline): MNHNY, SVGAGI (reference sequence). The CDR3 DNA is TGTGCCAGCACCTCCGGGACTAGCACAGATACGCAGTATTTT. Translating gives CASTSGTSTDTQYF.

The chain carries TRBV6-5 and TRBJ1-4; 7 bases agree with TRBD1. The germline V gene has CDR1 MNHEY and CDR2 SVGAGI. The CDR3 length is 14 residues. J lost 5 bases, V lost 4 bases, and 4 bases had no gene match. The CDR3 nucleotides read TGTGCCAGCAGTTCGGGACAGAGAAATGAAAAACTGTTTTTT. Translating it yields CASSSGQRNEKLFF.

The chain has TRBV6-1 and TRBJ1-1, with D tentatively TRBD1 (6 bases). The CDR3 covers 13 residues. Germline V gene sequence: CDR1 MNHNS, CDR2 SASEGT. Deletions cut 11 bases from V and 8 bases from J, with 21 bases between. The chain's CDR3 is CAGWKTGGGEAFF. CDR3 in DNA: TGTGCCGGCTGGAAGACGGGGGGCGGAGAAGCTTTCTTT.

The chain is built from TRBV6-5 and TRBJ2-7; D possibly corresponds to TRBD2 (5 bases). Per germline, CDR1 MNHEY and CDR2 SVGAGI. Trimming stripped 3 bases from V and 2 bases from J, with 8 bases between. The CDR3 runs 13 residues. The chain's CDR3 is CASSYEGTYEQYF. CDR3 DNA sequence: TGTGCCAGCAGTTATGAGGGTACCTACGAGCAGTACTTC.

J is TRBJ1-5 and V is TRBV19; D might be TRBD1 (6 bases). V lost 8 bases, J lost 10 bases, and 15 bases lay in between. The CDR3 length is 12 residues. Germline V gene lookup returns CDR1 LNHDA and CDR2 SQIVND (reference sequence). Here the CDR3 reads CASGQGRRPQHF. CDR3 nucleotide sequence: TGTGCCAGTGGCCAGGGGCGCCGTCCCCAGCATTTT.

This rearrangement joins TRBV6-1 to TRBJ2-7; 7 bases match TRBD2. The CDR3 loop spans 13 amino acids. J lost 0 bases, V lost 9 bases, and 5 bases had no gene match. Per germline, CDR1 MNHNS and CDR2 SASEGT. CDR3 region: CASGRESSYEQYF. CDR3 nucleotides: TGTGCCAGTGGGCGGGAGAGCTCCTACGAGCAGTACTTC.

The gene calls are TRBV7-3 and TRBJ1-2; D ambiguous. Per the germline V gene, CDR1 is SGHTA and CDR2 is FQGTGA. Trimming took 9 bases from V and 0 from J, leaving 14 bases between them. This CDR3 has 14 residues. The CDR3 region has the DNA TGTGCCAGGGGCATGACACAAGCTAACTATGGCTACACCTTC. Its translation: CARGMTQANYGYTF.

This chain joins TRBV2 and TRBJ2-1; TRBD2 matches 8 bases. V was pared by 3 bases and J by 4 bases, with 5 bases of the junction left unmatched. Germline CDR1 SNHLY, CDR2 FYNNEI. The CDR3 runs to 15 residues. The CDR3 nucleotides read TGTGCCAGCAGTGACCAGCGGGGGCCTTACAATGAGCAGTTCTTC. This gives the protein CASSDQRGPYNEQFF.

The chain is built from TRBV4-1 and TRBJ2-5; possible D gene TRBD1, 5 bases. Trimming stripped 0 bases from V and 5 bases from J, with 13 bases between. Looked up from germline, CDR1 is MGHRA and CDR2 is YSYEKL. The CDR3 extends over 15 amino acids. CDR3 amino acids: CASSQDGAAGETQYF. As DNA, the CDR3 is TGCGCCAGCAGCCAAGATGGCGCTGCAGGGGAGACCCAGTACTTC.

The V call is TRBV11-2, the J call TRBJ1-6; D gene uncertain. The V gene's germline CDR1 is SGHAT and CDR2 FQNNGV. Trimming shortened V by 3 bases and J by 10 bases, and 16 bases separated the two germline ends. The CDR3 runs to 15 residues. CDR3 residues: CASSFAGGEGSPLHF. In nucleotides, the CDR3 is TGTGCCAGCAGCTTTGCCGGCGGGGAGGGATCACCCCTCCACTTT.

The chain joins TRBV12-5 to TRBJ2-3; D uncertain. Germline CDR1 is LGHNT and CDR2 is FRNRAP. This CDR3 region has 14 residues. V was clipped by 1 base and J by 0 bases, with 5 bases between them. The CDR3 region is CASGLGQSTDTQYF. The CDR3 DNA reads as TGTGCTAGTGGTTTGGGCCAGAGCACAGATACGCAGTATTTT.

The chain carries TRBV6-6 and TRBJ2-7, with D possibly being TRBD1 (6 bases). The CDR3 loop spans 14 amino acids. Trimming removed 2 bases from V and 4 bases from J, with 12 bases in between. Germline V lookup: CDR1 MNHNY, CDR2 SVGAGI (reference sequence). The CDR3 bases are TGTGCCAGCAGTTACCACCGGGACACGTACGAGCAGTACTTC. This gives the protein CASSYHRDTYEQYF.

This chain joins TRBV9 and TRBJ1-1; no firm D call. Germline V gene lookup returns CDR1 SGDLS and CDR2 YYNGEE. The CDR3 loop spans 13 amino acids. Trimming took 0 bases from V and 8 from J, leaving 11 bases between them. CDR3 region: CASSVAFRGEAFF. The CDR3 nucleotides are TGTGCCAGCAGCGTAGCGTTTCGGGGAGAAGCTTTCTTT.

This rearrangement joins TRBV5-3 to TRBJ2-7; 12 nucleotides match TRBD2. TRBV5-3 is placed among ORFs of uncertain function. This CDR3 comprises 19 residues. The junction had 17 bases not matched to a gene; V was cut back by 4 bases and J by 3 bases. The CDR3 DNA follows: TGTGCCAGAAGCCTACCCGGACTAGCGGGAAAGCCTCTTGTCTACGAGCAGTACTTC. Translating gives CARSLPGLAGKPLVYEQYF.